These 19 T cell receptor beta chains came from one sample sequenced in a study of cytomegalovirus exposure and HLA in healthy donors. In the PCR, 60 Vbeta and 13 Jbeta primers were used. Produced via immunoSEQ multiplex PCR; TCRdb's table is partial and in-frame only. The sample yields some 110,000 clones, roughly 74% seen once. Input material: PBMCs. These receptors all stem from a woman in her forties or fifties in good health and CMV-seropositive.

The chain combines TRBV5-1 with TRBJ2-2; D is uncertain. The CDR3 is 15 residues long. V was clipped by 0 bases and J by 1 base, with 7 bases between them. Germline lookup yields CDR1 SGHRS and CDR2 YFSETQ. For the CDR3, the DNA is TGCGCCAGCAGCTTGGGTACGGTGAACACCGGGGAGCTGTTTTTT. Amino acid sequence: CASSLGTVNTGELFF.

V and J are TRBV19 and TRBJ1-2; 11 bases map to TRBD1. Trimming removed 1 base from V and 6 bases from J; junction bases left unmatched: 13. Germline values: CDR1 LNHDA, CDR2 SQIVND (reference sequence). The CDR3 is made up of 18 amino acids. CDR3 residues: CASSIAFFRDRGTHGYTF. DNA of the CDR3: TGTGCCAGTAGTATAGCATTTTTCAGGGACAGGGGGACTCATGGCTACACCTTC.

The chain uses TRBV5-1 and TRBJ1-2, with TRBD1 matching over 10 bases. Germline V gene sequence: CDR1 SGHRS, CDR2 YFSETQ. This CDR3 is 14 amino acids long. V shed 0 bases, J shed 6 bases, and the junction held 2 bases outside the gene matches. The CDR3 here is CASSLGQGADGYTF. The CDR3, as DNA: TGCGCCAGCAGCTTGGGACAGGGGGCCGATGGCTACACCTTC.

V gene TRBV5-1 combines with J gene TRBJ1-4; TRBD1 is a possible D gene (6 bases). Per the germline V gene, CDR1 is SGHRS and CDR2 is YFSETQ. V was clipped by 1 base and J by 4 bases, with 8 bases between them. The length of the CDR3 is 14 residues. The CDR3 DNA reads TGCGCCAGCAGCTTGAGGGACATTAATGAAAAACTGTTTTTT. This encodes CASSLRDINEKLFF.

The chain joins TRBV7-2 to TRBJ2-7, with D possibly being TRBD2 (5 bases). The CDR3 sequence is 14 residues long. Per the germline V gene, CDR1 is SGHTA and CDR2 is FQGNSA. Trimming took 4 bases from V and 3 from J, leaving 13 bases between them. The CDR3, as DNA: TGTGCCAGCAGCTCTGGACCCGAGGGCTACGAGCAGTACTTC. As protein: CASSSGPEGYEQYF.

The V and J genes are TRBV19 and TRBJ2-7; D not resolved. CDR1 LNHDA and CDR2 SQIVND come from the germline V gene (reference sequence). Trimming cost V 4 bases and J 3 bases, with 10 bases left between them. The CDR3 is 13 residues long. CDR3 in DNA: TGTGCCAGTAGTAGGGCACTCGGCTACGAGCAGTACTTC. Translated, it gives CASSRALGYEQYF.

This chain uses TRBV27 with TRBJ2-6; the match to TRBD1 covers 7 bases. This CDR3 region has 18 residues. With V trimmed by 4 bases and J by 0 bases, 9 bases remained unmatched. CDR1 and CDR2 from the germline V gene are MNHEY and SMNVEV (reference sequence). CDR3 coding DNA: TGTGCCAGCAGTTACTTACAGGGGTCCTTCTCTGGGGCCAACGTCCTGACTTTC. This sequence encodes CASSYLQGSFSGANVLTF.

The CDR3 sequence: CASSPEPGRAPQHF. The CDR3 DNA sequence: TGTGCCAGCTCACCAGAGCCTGGCAGGGCGCCCCAGCATTTT. The rearrangement links TRBV18 to TRBJ1-5; D may be TRBD1 (5 bases). The length of the CDR3 is 14 residues. Trimming took 2 bases from V and 9 from J, leaving 14 bases between them. Germline V gene lookup returns CDR1 KGHSH and CDR2 LQKENI.

The genes are TRBV2 and TRBJ1-5; D perhaps matches TRBD1 (5 bases). The ends were cut back, 5 bases at V and 1 base at J, with 18 bases in the middle. The germline V gene has CDR1 SNHLY and CDR2 FYNNEI. The CDR3 consists of 17 residues. CDR3 sequence reads: CASSQTGTQRSNQPQHF. CDR3 in DNA: TGTGCCAGCAGTCAAACAGGAACCCAAAGGAGCAATCAGCCCCAGCATTTT.

The gene calls are TRBV19 and TRBJ1-4; tentatively, D is TRBD1 (6 bases). The CDR3 is made up of 16 amino acids. With 4 bases removed from V and 0 bases from J, the gap between germline ends came to 12 bases. Germline CDR1 and CDR2: LNHDA and SQIVND (reference sequence). This chain's CDR3 is CASSTGGTTTNEKLFF. CDR3 DNA sequence: TGTGCCAGTAGTACGGGAGGGACAACAACTAATGAAAAACTGTTTTTT.

This rearrangement joins TRBV28 to TRBJ1-6; maybe TRBD1 (5 bases). Trimming took off 1 base at V and 6 bases at J, with 13 bases between the two ends. The CDR3 has 16 amino acids. Germline V gene data show CDR1 as MDHEN and CDR2 as SYDVKM. The CDR3 DNA reads as TGTGCCAGCAGTTTATCAGGGTCTCTCGCTAATTCACCCCTCCACTTT. Translated: CASSLSGSLANSPLHF.

V usage is TRBV27 and J usage is TRBJ1-2; D not resolved. The CDR3 runs to 21 residues. The germline CDR1 and CDR2 sequences are MNHEY and SMNVEV (reference sequence). V lost 5 bases and J lost 0, with 31 bases in between. Written as DNA, the CDR3 is TGTGCCAGCAGTACTATGTGGCAGCGAAACGAGCCCGGCCCAGCTAACTATGGCTACACCTTC. Translating it yields CASSTMWQRNEPGPANYGYTF.

The chain uses TRBV7-3 and TRBJ2-3, with a possible D match to TRBD1 (6 bases). Between the trimmed V and J ends, which lost 4 bases and 2 bases, there was a span of 10 bases. The CDR3 extends over 14 amino acids. Germline CDR1 reads SGHTA; CDR2 reads FQGTGA. Written as DNA, the CDR3 is TGTGCCAGCAGCTCGACAGGACCCACAGATACGCAGTATTTT. This codes for CASSSTGPTDTQYF. Using reference TRBV7-3 and TRBJ2-3 for the parts outside the CDR3, the full variable domain is GAGVSQTPSNKVTEKGKYVELRCDPISGHTALYWYRQSLGQGPEFLIYFQGTGAADDSGLPNDRFFAVRPEGSVSTLKIQRTERGDSAVYLCASSSTGPTDTQYFGPGTRLTVL.

CDR3 residues: CASTISRDSVIQYF. As DNA, the CDR3 is TGTGCCAGCACCATCTCACGGGACTCCGTCATTCAGTACTTC. The chain links TRBV7-2 to TRBJ2-4; possible D gene TRBD2, 6 bases. V gave up 7 bases and J gave up 9 bases, with 19 bases separating them. Per the germline V gene, CDR1 is SGHTA and CDR2 is FQGNSA. The CDR3 contains 14 residues.

The genes are TRBV9 and TRBJ2-7; TRBD1 matches at 9 bases. Germline CDR1 and CDR2: SGDLS and YYNGEE. V shed 4 bases and J 3 bases; nucleotides not matched to a gene: 8. The CDR3 loop spans 15 amino acids. Here the CDR3 DNA reads TGTGCCAGCAGCCCTCCCGGGACAGGGATCTACGAGCAGTACTTC. Protein sequence: CASSPPGTGIYEQYF.

CDR3: CASSLAQGLRYEQYF. The CDR3 nucleotides read TGCGCCAGCAGCTTGGCCCAGGGCTTGAGGTACGAGCAGTACTTC. The chain carries TRBV5-1 and TRBJ2-5, with a weak D call TRBD1 (5 bases). The DNA end favors TRBJ2-7, so the J call may be wrong. The germline gives CDR1 SGHRS, CDR2 YFSETQ. This CDR3 has 15 residues.

The chain combines TRBV6-6 with TRBJ1-5; no definite D call. The CDR3 covers 15 residues. CDR1 is MNHNY and CDR2 is SVGAGI in the germline V gene (reference sequence). Trimming shortened V by 2 bases and J by 6 bases, and 14 bases separated the two germline ends. CDR3: CASSYVAGYGQPQHF. CDR3 coding DNA: TGTGCCAGCAGTTACGTCGCAGGTTATGGTCAGCCCCAGCATTTT.

V usage is TRBV19 and J usage is TRBJ2-2; weak D call: TRBD1 (6 bases). CDR3 length: 15 amino acids. Germline V gives CDR1 LNHDA, CDR2 SQIVND (reference sequence). The V and J ends lost 3 bases and 3 bases respectively, with 11 bases between them. The CDR3 reads CASSIGRGDTGELFF. The CDR3 nucleotides read TGTGCCAGTAGTATCGGCAGGGGAGACACCGGGGAGCTGTTTTTT.

This clone was found once. This CDR3 is CASSRTGSNQPQHF. Written as DNA, the CDR3 is TGTGCCAGCAGCCGGACGGGGAGCAATCAGCCCCAGCATTTT. This sequence joins TRBV14 and TRBJ1-5; D is unresolved. The CDR3 loop spans 14 amino acids. The germline CDR1 and CDR2 sequences are SGHDN and FVKESK. Trimming removed 4 bases from V and 1 base from J, with 8 bases in between.